The 5 T cell receptor beta chains given below trace back to one sample, sequenced in a study of T cell repertoires in cytomegalovirus infection (dated by TCRdb to the late 2010s). In light of the paper, this sample's treatment or condition label describes: in vitro stimulation with specific CMV peptide epitopes to enrich CMV-specific T cells. TCRdb records Illumina HiSeq 1500 as the sequencer. TCRdb's own reprocessing of the public reads used fastp at Q25 and MiXCR and kept productive beta chains. Under each unique CDR3 protein, matching rows form one entry showing the most common genes and DNA. This sample has around 750,000 distinct CDR3 sequences in its table, and 32% of those were observed once. 9.5% to 15% of the sample lies in the top ten. No antigen is known for these receptors. This specimen consisted of cultured CD8+ T cells from PBMCs, obtained from culture after CMV antigen stimulation. These receptor sequences come from a human donor in good health (CMV status not recorded). Some clones in this sample may be carry-over from other donors' samples.

The CDR3 loop is CASSLSQKIGYGYTF. The CDR3 DNA reads TGTGCCAGCAGCTTATCACAGAAAATCGGCTATGGCTACACCTTC. The V gene is TRBV11-2, the J gene TRBJ1-2, with unresolved D. This CDR3 region has 15 residues. V dropped 2 bases and J dropped 4 bases, with 14 bases sitting between them. Per the germline V gene, CDR1 is SGHAT and CDR2 is FQNNGV.

This rearrangement joins TRBV28 to TRBJ2-3; tentative D call: TRBD2 (8 bases). This CDR3 contains 15 residues. V was cut by 7 bases and J by 4 bases, with 18 bases left in between. Germline CDR1 is MDHEN and CDR2 is SYDVKM. Written as DNA, the CDR3 is TGTGCCAGCATCCCGGGAGGGGGCCCCTCAGATACGCAGTATTTT. Translating gives CASIPGGGPSDTQYF.

This clonotype has ten or more counts. This rearrangement joins TRBV7-8 to TRBJ2-4, with D unresolved. This CDR3 spans 16 amino acids. Germline-derived CDR1 and CDR2 are SGHVS and FQNEAQ. V gave up 2 bases and J gave up 0 bases, with 11 bases separating them. Here the CDR3 reads CASSLTDSLAKNIQYF. CDR3 nucleotide sequence: TGTGCCAGCAGCTTAACAGATTCATTAGCCAAAAACATTCAGTACTTC. The full variable domain, with the rest looked up from reference TRBV7-8 and TRBJ2-4, is GAGVSQSPRYKVAKRGQDVALRCDPISGHVSLFWYQQALGQGPEFLTYFQNEAQLDKSGLPSDRFFAERPEGSVSTLKIQRTQQEDSAVYLCASSLTDSLAKNIQYFGAGTRLSVL.

This clonotype turned up a few times. The rearrangement links TRBV27 to TRBJ1-4; possibly TRBD1 for D (5 bases). The V and J ends lost 5 bases and 4 bases respectively, with 14 bases between them. There are 15 residues in the CDR3. The germline V gene has CDR1 MNHEY and CDR2 SMNVEV (reference sequence). Here the CDR3 DNA reads TGTGCCAGCAGTAACCCGGGGGTCTATAATGAAAAACTGTTTTTT. Protein: CASSNPGVYNEKLFF.

Only a few counts were recorded for this clonotype. This sequence joins TRBV24-1 and TRBJ1-5; D not certain. Between the trimmed V and J ends, which lost 1 base and 8 bases, there was a span of 5 bases. The V gene's germline CDR1 is KGHDR and CDR2 SFDVKD. The CDR3 is 12 residues long. CDR3 sequence: CATSDFGEPQHF. The DNA for the CDR3 is TGTGCCACCAGTGATTTCGGGGAGCCCCAGCATTTT.